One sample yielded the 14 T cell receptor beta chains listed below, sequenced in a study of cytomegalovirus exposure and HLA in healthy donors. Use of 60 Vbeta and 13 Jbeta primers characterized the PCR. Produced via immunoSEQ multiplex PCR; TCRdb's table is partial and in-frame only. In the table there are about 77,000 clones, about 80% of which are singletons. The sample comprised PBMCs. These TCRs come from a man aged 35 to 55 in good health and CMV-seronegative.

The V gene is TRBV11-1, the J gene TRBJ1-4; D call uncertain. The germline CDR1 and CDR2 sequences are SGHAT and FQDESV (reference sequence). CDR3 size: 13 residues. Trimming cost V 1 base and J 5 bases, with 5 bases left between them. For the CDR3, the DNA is TGTGCCAGCAGCTTAGTACAGAATGAAAAACTGTTTTTT. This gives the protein CASSLVQNEKLFF.

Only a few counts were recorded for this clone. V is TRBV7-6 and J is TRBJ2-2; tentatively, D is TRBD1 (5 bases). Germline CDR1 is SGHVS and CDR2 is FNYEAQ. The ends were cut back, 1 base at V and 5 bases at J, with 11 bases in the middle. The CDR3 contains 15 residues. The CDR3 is CASSLGTTRTGELFF. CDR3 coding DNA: TGTGCCAGCAGCTTAGGGACAACGAGAACCGGGGAGCTGTTTTTT.

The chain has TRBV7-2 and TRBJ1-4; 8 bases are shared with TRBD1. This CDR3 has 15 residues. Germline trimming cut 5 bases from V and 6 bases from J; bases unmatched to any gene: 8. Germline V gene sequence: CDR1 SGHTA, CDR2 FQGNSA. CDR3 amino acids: CASSRNQGADEKLFF. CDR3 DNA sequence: TGTGCCAGCAGCCGTAATCAGGGGGCTGATGAAAAACTGTTTTTT.

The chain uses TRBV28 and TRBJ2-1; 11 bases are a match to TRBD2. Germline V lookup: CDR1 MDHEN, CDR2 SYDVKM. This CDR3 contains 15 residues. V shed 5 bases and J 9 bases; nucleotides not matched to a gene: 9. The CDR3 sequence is CASSIPSGGNTEQFF. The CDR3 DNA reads TGTGCCAGCAGTATTCCTAGCGGGGGGAACACTGAGCAGTTCTTC. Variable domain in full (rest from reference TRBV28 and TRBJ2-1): DVKVTQSSRYLVKRTGEKVFLECVQDMDHENMFWYRQDPGLGLRLIYFSYDVKMKEKGDIPEGYSVSREKKERFSLILESASTNQTSMYLCASSIPSGGNTEQFFGPGTRLTVL.

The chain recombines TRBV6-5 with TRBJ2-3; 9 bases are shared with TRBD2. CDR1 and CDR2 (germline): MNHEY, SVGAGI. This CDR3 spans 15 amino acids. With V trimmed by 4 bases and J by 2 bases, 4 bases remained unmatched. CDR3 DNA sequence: TGTGCCAGCAGTTCCGCGGGGGGGGTCACAGATACGCAGTATTTT. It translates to CASSSAGGVTDTQYF.

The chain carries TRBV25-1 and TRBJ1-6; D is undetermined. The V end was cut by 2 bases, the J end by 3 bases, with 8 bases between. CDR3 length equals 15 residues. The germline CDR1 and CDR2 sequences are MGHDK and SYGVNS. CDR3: CASSESGSYNSPLHF. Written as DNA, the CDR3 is TGTGCCAGCAGTGAAAGCGGCAGCTATAATTCACCCCTCCACTTT.

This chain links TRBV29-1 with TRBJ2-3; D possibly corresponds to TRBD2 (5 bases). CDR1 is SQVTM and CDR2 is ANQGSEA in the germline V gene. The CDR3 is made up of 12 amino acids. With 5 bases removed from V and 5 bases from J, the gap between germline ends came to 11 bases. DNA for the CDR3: TGCAGCGTTAGTTCACGGGGAGATACGCAGTATTTT. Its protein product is CSVSSRGDTQYF.

CDR3 loop: CASSVDRGGDEKLFF. The CDR3 coding sequence is TGTGCCAGCAGCGTAGACAGGGGCGGGGATGAAAAACTGTTTTTT. The gene calls are TRBV9 and TRBJ1-4; the match to TRBD1 covers 7 bases. This CDR3 is 15 amino acids long. The V gene end was trimmed by 0 bases and the J gene end by 6 bases; junction bases not matched to a gene: 5. Germline-derived CDR1 and CDR2 are SGDLS and YYNGEE.

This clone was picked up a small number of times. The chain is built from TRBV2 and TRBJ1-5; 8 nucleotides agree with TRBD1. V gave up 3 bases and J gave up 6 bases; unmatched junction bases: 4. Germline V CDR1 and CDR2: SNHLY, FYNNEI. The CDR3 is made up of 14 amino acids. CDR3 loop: CASSEDRVSQPQHF. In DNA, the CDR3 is TGTGCCAGCAGTGAGGACAGGGTGAGTCAGCCCCAGCATTTT.

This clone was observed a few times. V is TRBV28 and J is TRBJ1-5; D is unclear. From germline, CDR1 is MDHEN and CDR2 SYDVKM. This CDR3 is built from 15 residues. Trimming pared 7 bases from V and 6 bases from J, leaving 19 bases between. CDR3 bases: TGTGCCAGCACATATGACCCTATCGCGGGTCAGCCCCAGCATTTT. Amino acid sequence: CASTYDPIAGQPQHF.

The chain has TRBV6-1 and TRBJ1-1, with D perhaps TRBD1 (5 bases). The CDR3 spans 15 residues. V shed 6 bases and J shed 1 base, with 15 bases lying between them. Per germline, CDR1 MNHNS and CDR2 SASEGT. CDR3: CASRGGILANTEAFF. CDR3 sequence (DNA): TGTGCCAGCAGGGGGGGGATCTTGGCGAACACTGAAGCTTTCTTT.

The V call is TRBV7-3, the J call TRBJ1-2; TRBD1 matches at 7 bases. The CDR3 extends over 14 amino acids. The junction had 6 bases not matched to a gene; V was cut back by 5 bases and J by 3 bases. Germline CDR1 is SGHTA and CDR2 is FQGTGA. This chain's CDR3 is CASSLGGGYYGYTF. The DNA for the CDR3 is TGTGCCAGCAGCCTAGGGGGCGGGTACTATGGCTACACCTTC.

This CDR3 reads CASSLSIVFANTGELFF. The DNA for the CDR3 is TGTGCCAGCAGTTTATCGATAGTGTTCGCGAACACCGGGGAGCTGTTTTTT. The rearrangement joins TRBV27 to TRBJ2-2; D gene uncertain. The CDR3 totals 17 residues. The V end lost 0 bases, the J end lost 0 bases, and 11 bases lay between the germline ends. Germline V CDR1 and CDR2: MNHEY, SMNVEV (reference sequence).

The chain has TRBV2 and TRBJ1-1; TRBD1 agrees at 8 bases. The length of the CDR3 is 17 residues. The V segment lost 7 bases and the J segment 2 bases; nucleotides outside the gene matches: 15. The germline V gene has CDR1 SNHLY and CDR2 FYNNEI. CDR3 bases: TGTGCCAGCACCTTACCCCCTTCGACAGGGGTTAACACTGAAGCTTTCTTT. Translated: CASTLPPSTGVNTEAFF.